The present T cell receptor (beta chain) was sequenced within a study of cytomegalovirus exposure and HLA in healthy donors (dated by TCRdb to about 2017). Study-wide context: An earlier analysis of fewer than 750 of the donors reported over 250 Gb of sequence data and approximately 120 million unique TCR beta sequences obtained from some 200 million T cells. Across approximately 420 genotyped donors of the cohort, an average of about 200,000 unique TCR beta nucleotide sequences per donor were sequenced, and roughly a sixth of those sequences were non-productive. Donor age, sex, ethnicity and CMV serostatus were collected together with the repertoire data. Both class I and class II loci were covered by HLA typing, at four-digit resolution. Approximately 310 gigabases of sequencing data and around 90 million unique TCR sequences made up an early release that covered approximately 700 HLA-typed donors. In addition to the first cohort of approximately 670 subjects, a separate validation cohort of about 120 different subjects was used. To study patterns of TCR occurrence, a later analysis re-analyzed previously published TCR beta repertoires from 550 to 800 donors and added high-resolution HLA genotyping. The study aimed to test whether cataloging public T cell receptors could reveal signatures of past pathogen exposure. To decide whether each TCR beta V gene segment behaved as functional or pseudogenic, an earlier analysis of some 570 of the donors relied on high-throughput TCR beta sequencing. The study combined high-throughput TCR immunosequencing, statistical association of individual TCRs with disease status, and machine learning to predict cytomegalovirus infection status. The T cell repertoires of 666 subjects were profiled by immunosequencing and related to cytomegalovirus serostatus. The later analysis used no new phenotypic data to find candidate immune exposures, relying instead on TCR beta sequences and their occurrence across donors. Genome-wide SNP genotypes for about three fifths of the roughly 670 donors were used in a later genetic analysis, which treated that subset as a discovery cohort. Four to six DR-DQ haplotypes were handled as single units for association and clustering, since linkage in the cohort was strong. Every discovery cohort repertoire had been produced on one sequencing platform. Typing coverage differed by locus: A, B, C, DRB1 and DQB1 were typed in about 620-630 donors, DQA1 in roughly 500, DPA1 in around 600, and DPB1 in just under 490. Of the roughly 390 genotyped donors, 81% fell in the genetic ancestry cluster associated with self-reported Caucasian donors.

Library preparation used the immunoSEQ multiplex PCR assay. For the multiplex PCR, a mixture combining 60 forward primers for TCR Vbeta segments and 13 reverse primers for TCR Jbeta segments was used. The CDR3 region of rearranged TCR beta genes was amplified from genomic DNA by a multiplex PCR assay. The amplified TCR beta libraries were sequenced on the Illumina HiSeq System as 87-base-pair reads. Concerning the study's data processing: A later analysis tallied 75 million to 85 million unique TCR beta chains across the 660 or so repertoires, and around 10 million of those chains were shared by two or more donors. Raw reads were error-corrected and collapsed into unique sequences by a nearest-neighbor algorithm in which closely related sequences were merged to remove PCR and sequencing errors. V, D and J gene segments were assigned by aligning CDR3 sequences to IMGT reference sequences. For a sequence to be retained, at least a six-nucleotide match to both a V gene segment and a J gene segment was required. A rearrangement was called productive if the CDR3 had no stop codons and remained in frame with V and J, and every other rearrangement was called non-productive. CDR3 was defined according to IMGT convention as the region running from the second conserved V-encoded cysteine to the conserved J-encoded phenylalanine. Sequences without an unambiguous match to a single V gene segment were excluded from the earlier analysis of 587 of the donors. An earlier analysis of some 610 of the donors called V segments functional above 56.7% productive rearrangements and segregating when the between-donor standard deviation exceeded 5%. To diagnose cytomegalovirus status from the catalog of TCR beta chain sequences, a statistical classification framework was built. A later analysis assigned V and J genes by comparing TCR nucleotide sequences with IMGT/GENE-DB human TR gene sequences. A later analysis assigned CDR3 sequences and most-parsimonious VDJ recombination scenarios with the TCRdist pipeline. In a later analysis, every TCR beta chain was defined by the combination of its CDR3 amino acid sequence and its V-gene family, and reads without a unique V-gene family were dropped. A later analysis removed 550 to 700 highly shared, low-generation-probability nucleotide sequences to deal with suspected cross-contamination and a sequencing artifact. For each public chain, a later analysis derived a clonal expansion index from normalized ranks of inferred template counts within each repertoire. In a later analysis, generation probabilities were computed with a VDJ recombination model fitted to out-of-frame rearrangements, and the resulting probabilities were checked against IGoR. Hypergeometric tests were used in a later analysis to score TCR-TCR, TCR-HLA and TCR-CMV co-occurrence, with a repertoire-size bias correction applied to the TCR pairs. False discovery rates were estimated in a later analysis by permuting HLA or CMV assignments 20 times. A later analysis grouped co-occurring TCRs with DBSCAN, adding TCRdist sequence similarity when clustering within HLA-allele-positive subsets. Co-occurrence clustering excluded repertoires with fewer than 30,000 or more than 120,000 public chains, plus five with anomalous nucleotide sharing. This is the immuneACCESS table as TCRdb keeps it, with only in-frame sequences that have V and J called. A part of the clones is gone; compared with another copy, unresolved V genes explain less than half, and the rest is unexplained. That table is the source of V, J and clone size, and D and trimming were worked out from the DNA. This sample comprises about 160,000 clones, 68% of them detected only once. The biggest ten clones account for approximately 1.5% of the sample.

In total, about 650 healthy bone marrow donors made up the cohort. At the time of sampling, all cohort members were nominally healthy, though unrecorded immune exposures were likely present. The donor tested CMV seronegative and was one of the 352 seronegative cohort members. A peripheral blood sample was provided by each donor, and peripheral blood mononuclear cells were used for TCR beta sequencing. The Qiagen DNeasy Blood Extraction Kit was used to extract genomic DNA from the blood cell samples. Comments on this clone: What antigen it recognizes has not been identified. Qualities for individual bases were not recorded, and no much larger clone is one base off.

General study outcomes and caveats: Correlated functional status among segregating V segments might reflect linkage disequilibrium, but an unknown experimental factor could not be ruled out. Compared with equally common non-associated chains, HLA-associated TCR beta chains in a later analysis were more clonally expanded and had lower generation probabilities. A further reported finding was that TCR beta sequences accurately predicted the HLA-A and HLA-B alleles for most subjects in the first cohort. Compared with the roughly 710-donor mean, donors in an Asian-associated ancestry cluster had fewer N-insertions in productive TCRs, according to a later genetic analysis. Most CMV-associated TCR beta chains appeared to be HLA-restricted in a later analysis, and the HLA associations seemed to be driven largely by CMV exposure. When HLA alleles, especially DR and DQ, strongly co-occurred, attributing TCR associations to individual alleles was difficult. Because HLA typing was missing for some donors at each locus, association tests included only the typed subset. An earlier analysis of 587 of the donors showed that most TCR beta V segments appeared in productive rearrangements either about 87% or about 30% of the time, which broadly matched IMGT annotations. While some public TCRs were present in many individuals, most TCR sequences turned up only very rarely across donors. The classifier was reported to diagnose cytomegalovirus status with high specificity and sensitivity in both the original and validation cohorts. V-gene and J-gene trimming of TCR beta chains was associated with a missense DCLRE1C variant in a later genetic analysis, and the association was replicated in an independent cohort. A later analysis reported that several top co-occurrence clusters appeared linked to parvovirus B19, influenza, CMV and Epstein-Barr virus. The only immune exposure information available for the cohort was CMV serostatus. Because counts were too low, roughly 17 rarely observed V segments, including chromosome 9 orphons, were left out of the earlier analysis of about 500 of the donors. Specific HLA alleles were associated with 18,000 or so TCR beta sequences at a false discovery rate of 0.05 in a later analysis. The cohort was sequenced for TCR beta chains only, and without alpha or paired-chain data the features that could be detected were limited. The 87-base-pair reads could not distinguish some IMGT-functional V segments, including TRBV6-2 and TRBV6-3, so those segments were excluded. In the study, roughly 160 TCR beta chains were listed as associated with cytomegalovirus. It was suggested by the authors that the approach could potentially be generalized to other disease states and immunological phenotypes. In a later analysis, TCR association rates were found to vary across HLA loci, with the most associated TCRs seen for DRB1 alleles and the fewest for HLA-C alleles. Roughly uniform sequencing depth across donors was assumed in presence/absence analyses, although this assumption may not hold. The sequencing pipeline was judged likely to have produced a cluster of highly shared sequence variants as a technical artifact. In vitro tests confirmed that three of the cytomegalovirus-associated TCR beta chains recognize cytomegalovirus antigens.

For CDR1 and CDR2, the germline V gene lists SQVTM and ANQGSEA. Inclusive of the bounding cysteine and phenylalanine, the CDR3 is 13 residues long. Here the CDR3 DNA is all that survives: 39 bases in frame from base 1. Relative to germline, V is missing 7 bases and J is missing 1 base, with 4 bases of the junction outside any gene match. The V and J genes are TRBV29-1 and TRBJ1-3; TRBD1 lines up with 7 middle nucleotides. The specimen sequenced was PBMCs. This TCR derives from a man aged 50 to 59 in good health and CMV-seronegative. The bases read TGCAGCGGAAGGACAGGTTCTGGAAACACCATATATTTT. It encodes CSGRTGSGNTIYF.